This T cell receptor beta chain was sequenced during a study of cytomegalovirus exposure and HLA in healthy donors. General observations from the study: Most TCR sequences showed up rarely, but some public TCRs showed up in many donors. Subsequent analysis revealed that first-cohort TCR clusters tended to co-occur in the 120 or so validation repertoires. Three chains tied to CMV proved CMV antigen-specific in vitro.

Notes on this clone: What it recognizes is unknown.

This table comes from immunoSEQ multiplex PCR, and its TCRdb copy is limited to in-frame clones, with some not included. The sample lists around 250,000 clones; 90% were seen once. The germline V gene has CDR1 SGDLS and CDR2 YYNGEE. V shed 4 bases and J 5 bases; nucleotides not matched to a gene: 9. The CDR3 sequence is 16 residues long. This sequence was found in a woman younger than 45 in good health and CMV-seronegative. Sequenced: PBMCs. This chain joins TRBV9 and TRBJ2-3; the match to TRBD2 covers 11 bases. The DNA for the CDR3 is TGTGCCAGCAGCACTAGCGGGAGCGCTCCCTTAGATACGCAGTATTTT. It is translated as CASSTSGSAPLDTQYF.